What follows are 14 T cell receptor beta chains derived from one specimen sequenced in a study of control samples from healthy donors and cancer patients. Using immunoSEQ multiplex PCR, the repertoire was profiled, and TCRdb retains in-frame clones only, with some absent. This table has roughly 120,000 clones, about 95% appearing once. The source material was blood. The receptors here all came from a young man in good health.

V usage is TRBV5-4 and J usage is TRBJ1-1; D remains ambiguous. The length of the CDR3 is 16 residues. V lost 3 bases to trimming and J lost 3 bases, with 18 bases between them. Germline V gene lookup returns CDR1 SGHNT and CDR2 YYREEE (reference sequence). CDR3 coding DNA: TGTGCCAGCAGCTACCTTCCGGCAAGGGTGGACACTGAAGCTTTCTTT. It translates to CASSYLPARVDTEAFF.

The chain carries TRBV9 and TRBJ1-3; no definite D call. Germline CDR1 and CDR2: SGDLS and YYNGEE. Trimming pared 3 bases from V and 0 bases from J, leaving 10 bases between. The CDR3 totals 15 residues. CDR3 sequence reads: CASSGIGGSGNTIYF. In DNA form, the CDR3 reads TGTGCCAGCAGCGGGATCGGAGGCTCTGGAAACACCATATATTTT.

The genes are TRBV6-1 and TRBJ1-6, with D uncertain. Germline-derived CDR1 and CDR2 are MNHNS and SASEGT. CDR3 length: 15 amino acids. Trimming took off 2 bases at V and 14 bases at J, with 19 bases between the two ends. The CDR3: CASSESNVATISLHF. The CDR3 coding sequence is TGTGCCAGCAGTGAATCTAATGTGGCCACTATATCCCTCCACTTT.

V is TRBV6-5 and J is TRBJ1-1; TRBD1 is a possible D gene (5 bases). The CDR3 spans 14 residues. V lost 6 bases to trimming and J lost 8 bases, with 19 bases between them. Germline lookup yields CDR1 MNHEY and CDR2 SVGAGI. Written as DNA, the CDR3 is TGTGCCAGCAGGGATCTCCGGGGCCAGCGGGAAGCTTTCTTT. This codes for CASRDLRGQREAFF.

The chain couples TRBV6-5 to TRBJ1-6; D might be TRBD1 (6 bases). Germline V gives CDR1 MNHEY, CDR2 SVGAGI. Between the trimmed V and J ends, which lost 2 bases and 6 bases, there was a span of 14 bases. This CDR3 comprises 16 residues. CDR3 DNA: TGTGCCAGCAGTTACACGGGGACACCCGTTAATTCACCCCTCCACTTT. It codes for CASSYTGTPVNSPLHF.

The chain carries TRBV4-1 and TRBJ2-7; D assignment may be TRBD1 or TRBD2 (6 bases each). The CDR3 covers 14 residues. V lost 2 bases and J 3 bases, leaving 11 bases between the germline ends. From germline, CDR1 is MGHRA and CDR2 YSYEKL. The CDR3 reads CASSQSRGRYEQYF. The CDR3 DNA follows: TGCGCCAGCAGCCAAAGTCGGGGGCGCTACGAGCAGTACTTC.

The J gene is TRBJ2-1, the V gene TRBV5-1; D could derive from TRBD1 or TRBD2 (6 bases each). The CDR3 runs to 13 residues. Deletions cut 0 bases from V and 15 bases from J, with 16 bases between. Germline loops: CDR1 SGHRS, CDR2 YFSETQ. For the CDR3, the DNA is TGCGCCAGCAGCTTGGCGGGGGCGAGTCGCTCGTTCTTC. Protein: CASSLAGASRSFF.

The rearrangement uses TRBV5-6 and TRBJ1-3; 7 bases map to TRBD1. Germline loops: CDR1 SGHDT, CDR2 YYEEEE. The junction had 7 bases not matched to a gene; V was cut back by 0 bases and J by 7 bases. This CDR3 has 15 residues. CDR3 nucleotides: TGTGCCAGCAGCTTGGCGCAGGGGGGTCGTAACACCATATATTTT. It translates to CASSLAQGGRNTIYF.

The chain couples TRBV2 to TRBJ1-1; D is unclear. This CDR3 has 11 residues. Germline CDR1 SNHLY, CDR2 FYNNEI. Trimming stripped 7 bases from V and 7 bases from J, with 10 bases between. CDR3: CASMARGEAFF. CDR3 nucleotide sequence: TGTGCCAGCATGGCTCGGGGTGAAGCTTTCTTT.

CDR3 region: CASSFKGLSGNTIYF. Written as DNA, the CDR3 is TGCGCCAGCAGCTTCAAGGGGCTAAGTGGAAACACCATATATTTT. The chain is built from TRBV5-1 and TRBJ1-3; D might be TRBD1 (5 bases). V lost 2 bases, J lost 3 bases, and 12 bases lay in between. The germline V gene has CDR1 SGHRS and CDR2 YFSETQ. The CDR3 contains 15 residues.

This clone was observed a single time. This rearrangement joins TRBV7-8 to TRBJ1-6, with D tentatively TRBD1 (6 bases). The CDR3 covers 15 residues. Deletions cut 4 bases from V and 4 bases from J, with 11 bases between. Germline CDR1 is SGHVS and CDR2 is FQNEAQ. The CDR3, as DNA: TGTGCCAGCAGCTACCTCCAGGGGTATAATTCACCCCTCCACTTT. As protein: CASSYLQGYNSPLHF.

The rearrangement uses TRBV11-2 and TRBJ1-1; weak D call: TRBD1 (5 bases). The germline gives CDR1 SGHAT, CDR2 FQNNGV. The length of the CDR3 is 14 residues. Trimming removed 5 bases at V and 0 bases at J, with 10 bases between. The CDR3 is CASSPGHLNTEAFF. The CDR3 DNA is TGTGCCAGCAGCCCCGGACACCTGAACACTGAAGCTTTCTTT.

The chain employs TRBV27 and TRBJ1-5; 8 bases agree with TRBD1. Germline V CDR1 and CDR2: MNHEY, SMNVEV (reference sequence). The CDR3 extends over 16 amino acids. The trim removed 6 bases at V and 1 base at J, leaving 8 bases unmatched. The CDR3 region has the DNA TGTGCCAGCAGCCGGGACAGGCAGGGCAGCAATCAGCCCCAGCATTTT. It encodes CASSRDRQGSNQPQHF.

The chain combines TRBV6-2 or TRBV6-3 with TRBJ2-7; D call uncertain. CDR3 length: 12 amino acids. Germline V gene data show CDR1 as MNHEY and CDR2 as SVGEGT. Trimming removed 6 bases at V and 3 bases at J, with 9 bases between. The CDR3 nucleotides are TGTGCCAGCAGCGAGAAAGACTACGAGCAGTACTTC. Translating gives CASSEKDYEQYF.